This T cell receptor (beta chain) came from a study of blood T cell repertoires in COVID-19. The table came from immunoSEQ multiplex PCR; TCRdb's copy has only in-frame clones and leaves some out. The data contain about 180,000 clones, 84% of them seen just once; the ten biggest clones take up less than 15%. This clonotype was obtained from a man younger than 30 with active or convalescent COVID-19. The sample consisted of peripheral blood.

CDR3 sequence (DNA): TGTGCCAGCAGTTACTCGGGTGGGGGCGACACCGGGGAGCTGTTTTTT. It encodes CASSYSGGGDTGELFF. This sequence joins TRBV6-6 and TRBJ2-2; possibly TRBD1 for D (6 bases). V was clipped by 0 bases and J by 3 bases, with 11 bases between them. Per germline, CDR1 MNHNY and CDR2 SVGAGI (reference sequence). The CDR3 contains 16 residues.